This T cell receptor beta chain was captured by sequencing in a study of untreated major depressive disorder. General study points: Depressed patients' CD4+ T cells carried increased TRBV05-01 (Vbeta 5.1) usage versus control CD4+ T cells. The small study sample limits how generally findings apply.

A note on this clone: Antigen: not known.

CDR3 length: 17 residues. Per germline, CDR1 ENHRY and CDR2 SYGVKD. V lost 4 bases, J lost 6 bases, and 12 bases stayed unmatched. Sequencing used immunoSEQ multiplex PCR; TCRdb keeps in-frame clones, though not all of them. The sample has about 21,000 clones, roughly 90% seen once. Controls scored 5 or less on a depressive symptom inventory and never had mood disorders. Participants with major medical conditions, Axis I/II comorbidities, regular medication or illicit drug use were excluded. Material: CD4+ T cells from PBMCs. The J gene is TRBJ2-2, the V gene TRBV10-3, with 9 nucleotides matching TRBD1. The source is a woman aged 40-49 years in good health. CDR3 DNA: TGTGCCATCAGTGCTATACAGGGGGCGGGTCGTTCCGGGGAGCTGTTTTTT. Its translation: CAISAIQGAGRSGELFF.